These 18 T cell receptor beta chains share one sample of origin, sequenced in a study of cytomegalovirus exposure and HLA in healthy donors. PCR used 60 Vbeta primers and 13 Jbeta primers. Assay used: immunoSEQ multiplex PCR; TCRdb lists only in-frame clones, some missing. The sample carries about 210,000 clones, roughly 80% recorded once. The sample taken for sequencing was PBMCs. The receptors here all came from a male donor in good health and CMV-seropositive.

This sequence joins TRBV29-1 and TRBJ2-7; maybe TRBD1 (7 bases). CDR1 is SQVTM, CDR2 ANQGSEA, per germline. V was trimmed by 3 bases and J by 12 bases, leaving 15 bases between them. The CDR3 runs to 11 residues. The CDR3 protein is CSVEETRGLYF. CDR3 nucleotides: TGCAGCGTTGAGGAGACTAGGGGGCTGTACTTC.

This CDR3 is CASSRDTYEQYF. The CDR3, as DNA: TGTGCCAGCAGCCGGGACACCTACGAGCAGTACTTC. The chain uses TRBV7-9 and TRBJ2-7; D is perhaps TRBD1 (6 bases). The V gene's germline CDR1 is SEHNR and CDR2 FQNEAQ (reference sequence). V was cut by 5 bases and J by 2 bases, with 7 bases left in between. CDR3 length equals 12 residues.

The chain uses TRBV28 and TRBJ2-7; D is perhaps TRBD2 (6 bases). CDR3 length: 12 residues. The germline V gene has CDR1 MDHEN and CDR2 SYDVKM. Trimming took off 8 bases at V and 1 base at J, with 9 bases between the two ends. The chain's CDR3 is CASGRQSYEQYF. CDR3 nucleotide sequence: TGTGCCAGCGGGAGGCAGTCCTACGAGCAGTACTTC.

The chain joins TRBV4-2 to TRBJ2-1; D perhaps matches TRBD2 (6 bases). The CDR3 extends over 15 amino acids. The germline CDR1 and CDR2 sequences are LGHNA and YNFKEQ. V lost 3 bases to trimming and J lost 3 bases, with 12 bases between them. CDR3 nucleotide sequence: TGTGCCAGCAGCCAGGGGCGGGGAAGCTACAATGAGCAGTTCTTC. Its protein product is CASSQGRGSYNEQFF.

The rearrangement uses TRBV7-2 and TRBJ2-3; TRBD2 matches 10 bases. The CDR3 sequence is 16 residues long. V trimming: 5 bases; J trimming: 7 bases; junction bases outside the gene matches: 12. CDR1 and CDR2 from the germline V gene are SGHTA and FQGNSA. The CDR3: CASSVTQLAGLNTQYF. The CDR3 coding sequence is TGTGCCAGCAGCGTAACTCAACTAGCGGGATTGAATACGCAGTATTTT.

The chain uses TRBV5-1 and TRBJ2-3; a possible D gene is TRBD2 (6 bases). The V end lost 1 base, the J end lost 2 bases, and 11 bases lay between the germline ends. The CDR3 consists of 15 residues. The germline V gene encodes CDR1 SGHRS and CDR2 YFSETQ. The CDR3 region is CASSLNAGLTDTQYF. The CDR3 bases are TGCGCCAGCAGCTTGAATGCGGGACTCACAGATACGCAGTATTTT.

This rearrangement joins TRBV4-1 to TRBJ2-4, with 8 positions matching TRBD2. This CDR3 is built from 15 residues. With V trimmed by 2 bases and J by 2 bases, 2 bases remained unmatched. CDR1 and CDR2 from the germline V gene are MGHRA and YSYEKL. The CDR3 region has the DNA TGCGCCAGCAGCCAAAGCGGGAGTTCCAAAAACATTCAGTACTTC. It is translated as CASSQSGSSKNIQYF.

In DNA, the CDR3 is TGTGCCAGCAGCGCCTCGACGGACAGGGACAATGAGCAGTTCTTC. It translates to CASSASTDRDNEQFF. The chain joins TRBV9 to TRBJ2-1; 8 positions match TRBD1. The CDR3 contains 15 residues. V shed 3 bases, J shed 5 bases, and the junction held 7 bases outside the gene matches. From germline, CDR1 is SGDLS and CDR2 YYNGEE.

The chain employs TRBV28 and TRBJ1-1, with 9 bases aligning to TRBD1. With 3 bases clipped from V and 4 bases from J, the junction kept 0 bases outside the gene matches. The CDR3 length is 13 residues. From germline, CDR1 is MDHEN and CDR2 SYDVKM. DNA for the CDR3: TGTGCCAGCAGTTTGACAGGGGGCACTGAAGCTTTCTTT. This sequence encodes CASSLTGGTEAFF.

Turning to this clone: The germline gene is not matched at one end of the junction; a read error may be the cause. The chain carries TRBV4-1 and TRBJ2-7; 8 bases fit TRBD2. Looked up from germline, CDR1 is MGHRA and CDR2 is YSYEKL. The CDR3 sequence is 15 residues long. CDR3 loop: CASSQIAGIPYEQYF. The CDR3 DNA is TGCGCCAGCAGCCAAATAGCGGGGATCCCCTACGAGCAATACTTC.

CDR3 nucleotide sequence: TGTGCCAGCAGCCCTAAAGGGACTAGCGCCACCGGGGAGCTGTTTTTT. It yields the protein CASSPKGTSATGELFF. This rearrangement joins TRBV28 to TRBJ2-2; 10 bases are a match to TRBD2. CDR3 size: 16 residues. CDR1 is MDHEN, CDR2 SYDVKM, per germline. The J segment lost 4 bases and the V segment lost 6 bases, leaving 8 bases of the junction unmatched.

The rearrangement joins TRBV5-1 to TRBJ2-5; maybe TRBD1 (6 bases). The V end lost 1 base, the J end lost 5 bases, and 12 bases lay between the germline ends. Germline lookup yields CDR1 SGHRS and CDR2 YFSETQ. The CDR3 sequence is 14 residues long. As DNA, the CDR3 is TGCGCCAGCAGCTTGATGACAGGCCGGGAGACCCAGTACTTC. Protein product: CASSLMTGRETQYF.

The chain employs TRBV4-1 and TRBJ2-3, with TRBD1 identical over 8 bases. Trimming removed 0 bases from V and 1 base from J; junction bases left unmatched: 3. Germline V gives CDR1 MGHRA, CDR2 YSYEKL. This CDR3 spans 16 amino acids. CDR3 in amino acids: CASSQEQGAGTDTQYF. The CDR3 nucleotides read TGCGCCAGCAGCCAAGAGCAGGGGGCGGGCACAGATACGCAGTATTTT.

About this clone itself: Other DNA sequences within the sample encode an identical CDR3. V gene TRBV19 combines with J gene TRBJ2-7; D not resolved. The germline gives CDR1 LNHDA, CDR2 SQIVND (reference sequence). This CDR3 is 14 amino acids long. The V end was cut by 1 base, the J end by 0 bases, with 7 bases between. In DNA, the CDR3 is TGTGCCAGTAGTATAGGAAGAGGCTCCTACGAGCAGTACTTC. It is translated as CASSIGRGSYEQYF. Full variable domain (outside the CDR3, taken from reference TRBV19 and TRBJ2-7): DGGITQSPKYLFRKEGQNVTLSCEQNLNHDAMYWYRQDPGQGLRLIYYSQIVNDFQKGDIAEGYSVSREKKESFPLTVTSAQKNPTAFYLCASSIGRGSYEQYFGPGTRLTVT.

The chain employs TRBV6-1 and TRBJ1-2; D uncertain. The V and J ends lost 5 bases and 5 bases respectively, with 6 bases between them. The CDR3 extends over 11 amino acids. Germline values: CDR1 MNHNS, CDR2 SASEGT. CDR3 amino acids: CASSFQYGYTF. Written as DNA, the CDR3 is TGTGCCAGCAGTTTCCAATATGGCTACACCTTC.

The chain is built from TRBV28 and TRBJ1-1, with D perhaps TRBD1 (6 bases). This CDR3 contains 15 residues. V lost 6 bases, J lost 0 bases, and 14 bases lay in between. CDR1 MDHEN and CDR2 SYDVKM come from the germline V gene. As DNA, the CDR3 is TGTGCCAGCAGGCGTCACAGGGCCATGAACACTGAAGCTTTCTTT. Protein: CASRRHRAMNTEAFF.

This clone was detected only a few times. This chain links TRBV5-1 with TRBJ1-3, with TRBD1 identical over 10 bases. The V gene's germline CDR1 is SGHRS and CDR2 YFSETQ. The junction had 8 bases not matched to a gene; V was cut back by 3 bases and J by 5 bases. The CDR3 has 16 amino acids. CDR3 nucleotides: TGCGCCAGCAGCTCCGGCGGGGGACAGGGGAGAAACACCATATATTTT. It codes for CASSSGGGQGRNTIYF.

Details on this clone: The junction departs from germline at one end; a sequencing error may be responsible. The chain recombines TRBV7-2 with TRBJ2-3, with 10 bases identical to TRBD2. CDR3 length: 16 amino acids. CDR1 and CDR2 from the germline V gene are SGHTA and FQGNSA. Here the CDR3 reads CASSLGAGGPTDTQYF. DNA of the CDR3: TGTGCCAGCAGTTTAGGAGCGGGGGGGCCAACAGATACGCAGTATTTT.